This entry lists 26 T cell receptor beta chains sequenced from one sample in a study of T cells in women clearing cervical HPV infection. Method: immunoSEQ multiplex PCR; TCRdb's copy keeps in-frame clones and lacks some. The repertoire table contains under 45,000 clones. The material sequenced was blood buffy coat. The receptor source for this set is a woman aged 18 to 69 with a cervical HPV16 infection that either progressed to CIN3+ or cleared (not recorded which).

On this clone itself: The read comes to an end 3 residues before the CDR3 does, leaving the germline J gene to fill in the end. This chain connects TRBV6-4 to TRBJ2-3; 12 nucleotides match TRBD2. Germline CDR1 is MRHNA and CDR2 is SNTAGT. Trimming took 5 bases from V and 3 from J; bases not matched to a gene: 3. The CDR3 runs 15 residues. The covered CDR3 bases are TGTGCCAGCAGTCCACTAGCGGGGGGTACAGATACG. It translates to CASSPLAGGTDT. The complete CDR3 protein is CASSPLAGGTDTQYF.

As regards this clone: Sequencing ends 3 residues short of the CDR3 end; the germline J gene provides the rest. The genes are TRBV5-1 and TRBJ1-5; 8 bases fit TRBD1. This CDR3 has 15 amino acids. The V gene end was trimmed by 4 bases and the J gene end by 3 bases; junction bases not matched to a gene: 6. Germline-derived CDR1 and CDR2 are SGHRS and YFSETQ. The part of the CDR3 DNA that was read is TGCGCCAGCAGCACCGGGACAGGTATCAATCAGCCC. Its translation is CASSTGTGINQP. The full CDR3 reads CASSTGTGINQPQHF.

Concerning this clone itself: The read falls 3 residues short of the CDR3 end, and the missing part is taken from the germline J gene. The genes are TRBV19 and TRBJ2-5; D gene unclear. This CDR3 spans 13 amino acids. V lost 4 bases and J lost 1, with 7 bases in between. Germline V gene lookup returns CDR1 LNHDA and CDR2 SQIVND (reference sequence). CDR3 protein: CASSTSAQETQYF. The DNA read from the CDR3 is TGTGCCAGTAGTACCAGCGCCCAAGAGACC. Full variable domain (rest looked up from reference TRBV19 and TRBJ2-5): DGGITQSPKYLFRKEGQNVTLSCEQNLNHDAMYWYRQDPGQGLRLIYYSQIVNDFQKGDIAEGYSVSREKKESFPLTVTSAQKNPTAFYLCASSTSAQETQYFGPGTRLLVL.

As concerns this clone: The CDR3 extends 3 residues past the end of the read, so its final part is completed from the germline J gene. J is TRBJ1-1 and V is TRBV19, with 11 bases fitting TRBD1. The CDR3 has 16 amino acids. Trimming cost V 7 bases and J 0 bases; bases outside gene matches: 7. CDR1 is LNHDA and CDR2 is SQIVND in the germline V gene (reference sequence). The sequenced CDR3 bases are TGTGCCAGTACCCTCAGGACAGGGGGCGTGAACACTGAA. Translating it yields CASTLRTGGVNTE. The complete CDR3 sequence is CASTLRTGGVNTEAFF. The full variable domain, with the rest looked up from reference TRBV19 and TRBJ1-1, is DGGITQSPKYLFRKEGQNVTLSCEQNLNHDAMYWYRQDPGQGLRLIYYSQIVNDFQKGDIAEGYSVSREKKESFPLTVTSAQKNPTAFYLCASTLRTGGVNTEAFFGQGTRLTVV.

For this clone: Coverage ceases 3 residues before the CDR3 finishes, and the germline J gene fills in the end. The chain employs TRBV6-2 or TRBV6-3 and TRBJ1-1; no clear D gene. The ends were cut back, 6 bases at V and 1 base at J, with 9 bases in the middle. Germline V gene sequence: CDR1 MNHEY, CDR2 SVGEGT. The CDR3 consists of 13 residues. The covered CDR3 bases are TGTGCCAGCAGCCCAGTTGGGAACACTGAA. It translates to CASSPVGNTE. The entire CDR3 protein reads CASSPVGNTEAFF.

A word on this clone: The read is 3 residues too short to cover the CDR3 end, so that end is filled in from the germline J gene. This sequence joins TRBV5-1 and TRBJ2-1; no firm D call. Trimming removed 1 base from V and 5 bases from J, with 13 bases in between. Per the germline V gene, CDR1 is SGHRS and CDR2 is YFSETQ. CDR3 length: 15 residues. CDR3 residues: CASSLRQVTNNEQFF. The part of the CDR3 DNA that was read is TGCGCCAGCAGCTTGCGGCAGGTCACCAACAATGAG.

On this clone itself: Coverage ceases 3 residues before the CDR3 finishes, and the germline J gene fills in the end. The chain couples TRBV2 to TRBJ1-4, with 8 bases lining up with TRBD1. J was trimmed by 4 bases and V by 4 bases; bases with no gene match: 5. The CDR3 runs 15 residues. The germline gives CDR1 SNHLY, CDR2 FYNNEI. The CDR3 loop is CASSATTGGNEKLFF. The sequenced part of the CDR3 DNA is TGTGCCAGCAGTGCTACCACAGGGGGTAATGAAAAA.

As regards this clone: The read falls 3 residues short of the CDR3 end, and the missing part is taken from the germline J gene. The V call is TRBV2, the J call TRBJ1-3; D not resolved. The germline V and J ends were trimmed by 6 bases and 4 bases, with 13 bases remaining between them. There are 14 residues in the CDR3. Germline V gene sequence: CDR1 SNHLY, CDR2 FYNNEI. The CDR3 loop reads CASSDTRRGNTIYF. The CDR3 bases that were read are TGTGCCAGCAGCGATACAAGGCGGGGAAACACC.

As to this clone: The CDR3 goes on 3 residues after the read ends, and that part is filled in from the germline J gene. The chain employs TRBV19 and TRBJ1-5, with D possibly being TRBD1 (5 bases). The V end was cut by 4 bases, the J end by 4 bases, with 5 bases between. The CDR3 sequence is 12 residues long. CDR1 and CDR2 (germline): LNHDA, SQIVND (reference sequence). The CDR3 DNA, read in part, is TGTGCCAGTAGTAAGGGGAATCAGCCC. Its translation is CASSKGNQP. The entire CDR3 is CASSKGNQPQHF. Filled out from reference TRBV19 and TRBJ1-5, the complete variable domain reads DGGITQSPKYLFRKEGQNVTLSCEQNLNHDAMYWYRQDPGQGLRLIYYSQIVNDFQKGDIAEGYSVSREKKESFPLTVTSAQKNPTAFYLCASSKGNQPQHFGDGTRLSIL.

Concerning this clone itself: Read data end 3 residues before the CDR3 end; the end is taken from the germline J gene. The J gene is TRBJ1-1, the V gene TRBV2; D is unresolved. Trimming cost V 7 bases and J 7 bases, with 19 bases left between them. The CDR3 is 14 amino acids. Germline V CDR1 and CDR2: SNHLY, FYNNEI. Incomplete CDR3 DNA: TGTGCCAGCAACGCGGGCAAGGTCGGGAGTGAA. Protein: CASNAGKVGSE. The complete CDR3 protein is CASNAGKVGSEAFF.

As to this clone: The CDR3 end is not reached by the read, which stops 3 residues before it; the germline J gene fills it in. V is TRBV19 and J is TRBJ2-7, with TRBD2 matching over 14 bases. Germline values: CDR1 LNHDA, CDR2 SQIVND (reference sequence). J gave up 2 bases and V 6 bases, and 3 bases lay outside the gene matches. The CDR3 is 15 amino acids. The covered CDR3 bases are TGTGCCAGTAGCCTGGGACTAGCGGGGGCCTACGAG. Protein sequence: CASSLGLAGAYE. The whole CDR3 protein is CASSLGLAGAYEQYF.

About this clone: The read terminates 3 residues ahead of where the CDR3 ends, so the germline J gene completes it. This chain uses TRBV11-2 with TRBJ2-1; 11 nucleotides line up with TRBD2. Germline CDR1 and CDR2: SGHAT and FQNNGV. This CDR3 has 15 residues. The trim removed 4 bases at V and 3 bases at J, leaving 2 bases unmatched. Incomplete CDR3 DNA: TGTGCCAGCAGCTCGACTAGCGGGGTCTACAATGAG. Its translation is CASSSTSGVYNE. The complete CDR3 sequence is CASSSTSGVYNEQFF.

To note about this clone: The CDR3 goes on 3 residues after the read ends, and that part is filled in from the germline J gene. The V and J genes are TRBV7-6 and TRBJ2-1; 15 bases agree with TRBD2. The junction had 2 bases not matched to a gene; V was cut back by 5 bases and J by 6 bases. The germline V gene encodes CDR1 SGHVS and CDR2 FNYEAQ. This CDR3 comprises 15 residues. CDR3 bases read: TGTGCCAGCAGCCGGACTAGCGGGGGGGCCAATGAG. Translation: CASSRTSGGANE. In full, the CDR3 reads CASSRTSGGANEQFF.

Turning to this clone: The CDR3 end lies 3 residues beyond the end of the read and is filled in from the germline J gene. The chain has TRBV13 and TRBJ2-7; 9 nucleotides line up with TRBD1. Germline trimming cut 5 bases from V and 6 bases from J; bases unmatched to any gene: 11. Germline V CDR1 and CDR2: PRHDT, FYEKMQ (reference sequence). CDR3 size: 15 residues. Here the CDR3 reads CASSATGTGYSEQYF. The DNA read from the CDR3 is TGTGCCAGCAGCGCGACCGGGACAGGGTATTCCGAG.

Regarding this clone: The CDR3 end falls 3 residues outside the read, so it is completed with the germline J gene. The chain combines TRBV7-9 with TRBJ1-2; TRBD1 agrees at 10 bases. The CDR3 runs to 15 residues. With V trimmed by 0 bases and J by 6 bases, 4 bases remained unmatched. The germline gives CDR1 SEHNR, CDR2 FQNEAQ (reference sequence). The DNA read from the CDR3 is TGTGCCAGCAGCTTAGCGGGGACAGGGGACCATGGC. Translation: CASSLAGTGDHG. The entire CDR3 sequence reads CASSLAGTGDHGYTF. The full variable domain, rest sourced from reference TRBV7-9 and TRBJ1-2, is DTGVSQNPRHKITKRGQNVTFRCDPISEHNRLYWYRQTLGQGPEFLTYFQNEAQLEKSRLLSDRFSAERPKGSFSTLEIQRTEQGDSAMYLCASSLAGTGDHGYTFGSGTRLTVV.

The CDR3 loop reads CASSTPRGTDTQYF. CDR3 DNA (partial): TGTGCCAGCAGCACCCCCAGGGGAACAGATACG. This chain links TRBV11-3 with TRBJ2-3; TRBD1 is a possible D gene (6 bases). The sequence runs out 3 residues before the end of the CDR3; the remainder is reconstructed from the germline J gene. V lost 5 bases, J lost 3 bases, and 12 bases lay in between. Germline V lookup: CDR1 SGHNT, CDR2 YENEEA. The CDR3 runs to 14 residues.

As regards this clone: The sequenced fragment ends 3 residues before the CDR3 boundary, so the rest is inferred from the germline J gene. The chain uses TRBV20-1 and TRBJ2-3; 8 bases map to TRBD2. This CDR3 has 15 residues. In germline, CDR1 is DFQATT, CDR2 SNEGSKA (reference sequence). V gave up 6 bases and J gave up 6 bases; unmatched junction bases: 14. The sequenced part of the CDR3 DNA is TGCAGTGCCACGTCGCCGGGGGGGGAAAGGGATACG. It yields the protein CSATSPGGERDT. The whole CDR3 protein is CSATSPGGERDTQYF.

Worth noting for this clone: The read falls 3 residues short of the CDR3 end, and the missing part is taken from the germline J gene. J is TRBJ1-5 and V is TRBV5-1; a weak D match, TRBD1 (5 bases). Germline assignment: CDR1 SGHRS and CDR2 YFSETQ. This CDR3 has 15 residues. V was pared by 0 bases and J by 2 bases, with 9 bases between. The sequenced CDR3 bases are TGCGCCAGCAGCTTGGGGCAGGGAGGCAATCAGCCC. Its protein product is CASSLGQGGNQP. The CDR3, in full, reads CASSLGQGGNQPQHF.

Regarding this clone: The CDR3 is cut off 3 residues early in the read; its end comes from the germline J gene. The V gene is TRBV20-1, the J gene TRBJ1-1; possibly TRBD1 for D (5 bases). The germline CDR1 and CDR2 sequences are DFQATT and SNEGSKA (reference sequence). V lost 3 bases, J lost 4 bases, and 12 bases lay in between. CDR3 length: 13 residues. CDR3 DNA, as far as it was read: TGCAGTGCTAGCACGGGGGTTGGCACTGAA. It is translated as CSASTGVGTE. From start to end, the CDR3 is CSASTGVGTEAFF.

To note about this clone: The DNA ends 3 residues before the CDR3 does, and the rest of the CDR3 is filled in from the germline J gene. The V call is TRBV11-3, the J call TRBJ2-7; 10 nucleotides line up with TRBD1. The CDR3 is 15 residues long. Germline V gene data show CDR1 as SGHNT and CDR2 as YENEEA. V was clipped by 1 base and J by 6 bases; unmatched bases: 6. CDR3: CASSLASGQGTEQYF. CDR3 bases read: TGTGCCAGCAGCTTAGCCTCGGGACAGGGGACCGAG.

Of note for this clone: The sequence runs out 3 residues before the end of the CDR3; the remainder is reconstructed from the germline J gene. V and J are TRBV5-5 and TRBJ2-2; 7 bases line up with TRBD1. This CDR3 comprises 13 residues. Germline lookup yields CDR1 SGHKS and CDR2 YYEKEE (reference sequence). CDR3 bases read: TGTGCCAGCAGCGCCCTAACAGGGGTAGGG. Its protein is CASSALTGVG. The entire CDR3 reads CASSALTGVGLFF.

A note on this clone: The sequenced fragment ends 3 residues before the CDR3 boundary, so the rest is inferred from the germline J gene. The genes are TRBV5-1 and TRBJ2-3; tentative D call: TRBD2 (5 bases). This CDR3 contains 15 residues. Trimming removed 4 bases at V and 1 base at J, with 13 bases between. Germline values: CDR1 SGHRS, CDR2 YFSETQ. Partial CDR3 DNA: TGCGCCAGCAGCCTCGGACTCCACCGCACAGATACG. This codes for CASSLGLHRTDT. The CDR3 as a whole reads CASSLGLHRTDTQYF.

As regards this clone: Read coverage stops 3 residues before the CDR3 terminus; the germline J gene supplies the remainder. The V and J genes are TRBV10-2 and TRBJ1-2; a possible D gene is TRBD1 (6 bases). V lost 7 bases and J lost 2, with 11 bases in between. Per the germline V gene, CDR1 is WSHSY and CDR2 is SAAADI. This CDR3 has 13 amino acids. The covered CDR3 bases are TGCGCCAGCAAACAGGGCATCAACTATGGC. This translates into CASKQGINYG. The complete CDR3 sequence is CASKQGINYGYTF.

A word on this clone: The observed sequence ends 3 residues before the CDR3 terminus, with the missing tail filled in from the germline J gene. This chain uses TRBV7-7 with TRBJ1-5; D is possibly TRBD1 (6 bases). Germline V gives CDR1 SSHAT, CDR2 FNYEAQ (reference sequence). The CDR3 sequence is 15 residues long. V was cut by 2 bases and J by 9 bases, with 17 bases left in between. Here the CDR3 reads CASSLHGGARRPQHF. The DNA read from the CDR3 is TGTGCCAGCAGCTTACATGGGGGGGCCCGGAGGCCC.

Points on this clone: The observed sequence ends 3 residues before the CDR3 terminus, with the missing tail filled in from the germline J gene. This chain joins TRBV29-1 and TRBJ2-2, with 7 nucleotides matching TRBD1. J was trimmed by 7 bases and V by 2 bases; bases with no gene match: 4. The CDR3 extends over 13 amino acids. From germline, CDR1 is SQVTM and CDR2 ANQGSEA. The DNA read from the CDR3 is TGCAGCGTTGAAAAGGGGGCAAACGGGGAG. It is translated as CSVEKGANGE. The CDR3 as a whole reads CSVEKGANGELFF.

CDR3 loop: CASSPRNSNYGYTF. The DNA read from the CDR3 is TGTGCCAGCAGCCCCCGGAACAGTAACTATGGC. The gene calls are TRBV5-6 and TRBJ1-2; D gene uncertain. The CDR3 is cut off 3 residues early in the read; its end comes from the germline J gene. CDR1 SGHDT and CDR2 YYEEEE come from the germline V gene. V gave up 4 bases and J gave up 1 base, with 11 bases separating them. The CDR3 runs 14 residues. The full variable domain, completed using reference TRBV5-6 and TRBJ1-2, is DAGVTQSPTHLIKTRGQQVTLRCSPKSGHDTVSWYQQALGQGPQFIFQYYEEEERQRGNFPDRFSGHQFPNYSSELNVNALLLGDSALYLCASSPRNSNYGYTFGSGTRLTVV.